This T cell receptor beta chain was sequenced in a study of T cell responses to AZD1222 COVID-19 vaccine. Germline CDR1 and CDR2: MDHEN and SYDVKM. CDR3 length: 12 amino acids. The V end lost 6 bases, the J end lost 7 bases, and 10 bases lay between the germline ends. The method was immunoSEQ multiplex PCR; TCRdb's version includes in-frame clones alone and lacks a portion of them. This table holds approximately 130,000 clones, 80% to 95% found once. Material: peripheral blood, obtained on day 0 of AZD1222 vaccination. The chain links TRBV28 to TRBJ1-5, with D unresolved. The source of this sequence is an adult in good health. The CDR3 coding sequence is TGTGCCAGCAGATTCTTGGGGCAGCCCCAGCATTTT. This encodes CASRFLGQPQHF. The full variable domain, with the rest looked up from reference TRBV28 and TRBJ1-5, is DVKVTQSSRYLVKRTGEKVFLECVQDMDHENMFWYRQDPGLGLRLIYFSYDVKMKEKGDIPEGYSVSREKKERFSLILESASTNQTSMYLCASRFLGQPQHFGDGTRLSIL.